The present T cell receptor (beta chain) was sequenced within a study of CXCR3-negative and CXCR3-positive naive CD8 T cells. General study results and limits: Hydrophobicity of TRB CDR3s was greater in CXCR3-positive naive cells than in CXCR3-negative naive cells.

A word on this clonotype: The antigen is not known.

UMI-labeled 5' RACE TRB cDNA libraries were prepared from the cells. TCRdb re-called the 5' RACE reads and shows each CDR3 protein once, DNA omitted. The ten top clones account for around 0.27%, within a sample of some 130,000 distinct CDR3 sequences. Germline V gene data show CDR1 as SGHRS and CDR2 as YFSETQ. The CDR3 consists of 13 residues. Sequencing input: naive CXCR3- CD8+ T cells from blood. Subset indicated: CD45RO-CCR7+CD27+CD95- naive CD8+ T cells lacking CXCR3 (TNR3-). The V gene is TRBV5-1, the J gene TRBJ2-7. This clonotype originated in a human donor in good health. Some clones in this sample may be carry-over from other donors' samples. The CDR3: CASRPSSYYEQYF.